Below, 28 T cell receptor beta chains from the same sample are listed, as sequenced in a study of blood T cells in healthy people across ages. Then a second PCR, running about 6 to 11 cycles, was carried out with a sample-barcoded 5' primer and a J-beta primer mix. TCRdb called the 5' RACE reads again in MiXCR, with one record for every CDR3 protein. The sample holds 600,000 to 650,000 distinct CDR3 sequences, 58% seen once. Specimen: blood. Receptor source: a man between 60 and 75 years old in good health.

In this sample, this clonotype turned up a few times. The CDR3 bases are TGTGCCATCAGCATGACAGGGTTTGAAGAGACCCAGTACTTC. The encoded protein is CAISMTGFEETQYF. The gene calls are TRBV10-3 and TRBJ2-5, with 7 nucleotides matching TRBD1. Germline assignment: CDR1 ENHRY and CDR2 SYGVKD. This CDR3 is 14 amino acids long. The junction had 7 bases not matched to a gene; V was cut back by 6 bases and J by 3 bases.

V and J are TRBV20-1 and TRBJ1-5; TRBD1 aligns across 7 bases. Germline CDR1 is DFQATT and CDR2 is SNEGSKA (reference sequence). V was clipped by 0 bases and J by 4 bases; unmatched bases: 9. CDR3 length equals 16 residues. CDR3 sequence (DNA): TGCAGTGCTAGAGAAGGGGGCAGGTCTTGGAATCAGCCCCAGCATTTT. It specifies CSAREGGRSWNQPQHF.

Details on this clonotype: An end of the junction does not agree with germline; a read error may underlie this. The rearrangement uses TRBV11-1 and TRBJ2-1, with D possibly called TRBD1 or TRBD2 (5 bases each). Germline values: CDR1 SGHAT, CDR2 FQDESV (reference sequence). This CDR3 has 14 amino acids. The CDR3 loop reads CASSSQGPYNELFF. DNA of the CDR3: TGTGCCAGCAGCTCCCAGGGACCCTACAATGAGCTGTTCTTC.

This chain links TRBV5-1 with TRBJ2-1; 10 positions agree with TRBD2. The V and J ends lost 4 bases and 4 bases, in that order; junction bases with no gene match: 23. CDR3 length: 21 residues. The germline V gene has CDR1 SGHRS and CDR2 YFSETQ. The CDR3 here is CASSQPGGAGGPVEAYNEQFF. For the CDR3, the DNA is TGCGCCAGCAGCCAACCAGGCGGAGCGGGGGGGCCTGTGGAAGCATACAATGAGCAGTTCTTC.

The chain uses TRBV12-3 or TRBV12-4 and TRBJ2-5; D is perhaps TRBD1 (6 bases). CDR3 length: 13 amino acids. The ends were cut back, 6 bases at V and 5 bases at J, with 13 bases in the middle. CDR3 region: CASSLQGTETQYF. The CDR3 DNA reads as TGTGCCAGCAGCTTACAGGGTACCGAGACCCAGTACTTC.

Comment on this clonotype: A junction end diverges from the germline sequence, so it may reflect a read error. The chain links TRBV29-1 to TRBJ1-1, with a possible D match to TRBD1 (5 bases). Per the germline V gene, CDR1 is SQVTM and CDR2 is ANQGSEA. This CDR3 region has 13 residues. CDR3 sequence: CSASRDLNTEAFF. CDR3 sequence (DNA): TGCAGCGCTAGTCGGGACTTAAACACCGAAGCTTTCTTT.

The V call is TRBV18, the J call TRBJ2-7, with D uncertain. Trimming pared 2 bases from V and 0 bases from J, leaving 14 bases between. The length of the CDR3 is 16 residues. Per germline, CDR1 KGHSH and CDR2 LQKENI. The CDR3 loop is CASSPTGDSSSYEQYF. The CDR3 nucleotides are TGTGCCAGCTCACCAACCGGAGACTCGAGCTCCTACGAGCAGTACTTC.

This rearrangement joins TRBV27 to TRBJ2-2; TRBD2 matches 7 bases. From germline, CDR1 is MNHEY and CDR2 SMNVEV (reference sequence). Trimming at V came to 7 bases and at J to 7 bases, leaving 9 bases not matched to a gene. There are 14 residues in the CDR3. CDR3 sequence (DNA): TGTGCCAGCACCGCCGGACTAGTTCTCGGGGAGCTGTTTTTT. Protein product: CASTAGLVLGELFF.

The rearrangement links TRBV20-1 to TRBJ2-1, with 7 bases identical to TRBD2. CDR3 size: 11 residues. With 7 bases clipped from V and 9 bases from J, the junction kept 6 bases outside the gene matches. Germline V gene sequence: CDR1 DFQATT, CDR2 SNEGSKA (reference sequence). The chain's CDR3 is CSGSGVGEQFF. The CDR3 DNA follows: TGCAGTGGGAGCGGGGTGGGTGAGCAGTTCTTC.

This chain uses TRBV6-6 with TRBJ2-1; 8 nucleotides align to TRBD2. This CDR3 is 16 amino acids long. From germline, CDR1 is MNHNY and CDR2 SVGAGI (reference sequence). The V and J ends lost 0 bases and 5 bases, in that order; junction bases with no gene match: 6. The CDR3 is CASSYSRTGGNNEQFF. CDR3 DNA: TGTGCCAGCAGTTACTCGAGGACGGGGGGGAACAATGAGCAGTTCTTC.

This clonotype was detected a few times. The rearrangement links TRBV27 to TRBJ1-4, with D possibly matching TRBD1 (5 bases). Germline V gene sequence: CDR1 MNHEY, CDR2 SMNVEV (reference sequence). CDR3 length: 14 residues. The germline V and J ends were trimmed by 6 bases and 6 bases, with 14 bases remaining between them. In nucleotides, the CDR3 is TGTGCCAGCAGGGTGACAGCCACGCATGAAAAACTGTTTTTT. This translates into CASRVTATHEKLFF.

This chain links TRBV2 with TRBJ2-2; TRBD1 matches at 7 bases. Germline V gives CDR1 SNHLY, CDR2 FYNNEI. With V trimmed by 6 bases and J by 7 bases, 5 bases remained unmatched. The CDR3 loop spans 13 amino acids. The CDR3 nucleotides read TGTGCCAGCAGCCAGGGGGTGTTCGGGGAGCTGTTTTTT. Encoded protein: CASSQGVFGELFF.

V gene TRBV9 combines with J gene TRBJ1-4, with D possibly TRBD1 on 6 matching bases. Germline V gene sequence: CDR1 SGDLS, CDR2 YYNGEE. Trimming removed 0 bases at V and 5 bases at J, with 11 bases between. The CDR3 has 15 amino acids. CDR3 DNA: TGTGCCAGCAGCGTAGGGGGGGACAAGAATGAAAAACTGTTTTTT. Translation gives CASSVGGDKNEKLFF. The whole variable domain, filled in from reference TRBV9 and TRBJ1-4, reads DSGVTQTPKHLITATGQRVTLRCSPRSGDLSVYWYQQSLDQGLQFLIQYYNGEERAKGNILERFSAQQFPDLHSELNLSSLELGDSALYFCASSVGGDKNEKLFFGSGTQLSVL.

This chain links TRBV7-2 with TRBJ1-2; no firm D call. CDR1 SGHTA and CDR2 FQGNSA come from the germline V gene. CDR3 length: 16 amino acids. With 1 base removed from V and 0 bases from J, the gap between germline ends came to 12 bases. In nucleotides, the CDR3 is TGTGCCAGCAGCTTAGGAGCGAGAAGGGCTAACTATGGCTACACCTTC. It encodes CASSLGARRANYGYTF.

This clonotype was recorded a few times. The chain recombines TRBV20-1 with TRBJ1-5; maybe TRBD1 (6 bases). The CDR3 sequence is 13 residues long. Germline values: CDR1 DFQATT, CDR2 SNEGSKA (reference sequence). The V end was cut by 6 bases, the J end by 5 bases, with 14 bases between. Here the CDR3 reads CSASGAGDQPQHF. The DNA for the CDR3 is TGCAGTGCCTCGGGGGCAGGTGATCAGCCCCAGCATTTT.

This clonotype has a handful of counts. The V and J genes are TRBV10-3 and TRBJ2-5; 11 bases agree with TRBD1. The CDR3 runs to 14 residues. V lost 6 bases, J lost 10 bases, and 10 bases stayed unmatched. CDR1 and CDR2 from the germline V gene are ENHRY and SYGVKD. The CDR3 sequence is CAISGQGATKDQYF. The CDR3 nucleotides read TGTGCCATCAGCGGACAGGGGGCCACCAAGGACCAGTACTTC.

This clonotype was picked up a small number of times. This chain joins TRBV13 and TRBJ2-5; D ambiguous. Germline V gene lookup returns CDR1 PRHDT and CDR2 FYEKMQ (reference sequence). Trimming cost V 3 bases and J 5 bases, with 10 bases left between them. This CDR3 contains 13 residues. The CDR3 protein is CASSFNRKETQYF. CDR3 sequence (DNA): TGTGCCAGCAGCTTTAACAGAAAGGAGACCCAGTACTTC.

The gene calls are TRBV6-2 or TRBV6-3 and TRBJ2-1; 8 nucleotides match TRBD2. The germline CDR1 and CDR2 sequences are MNHEY and SVGEGT. With V trimmed by 4 bases and J by 5 bases, 7 bases remained unmatched. CDR3 size: 15 residues. CDR3 residues: CASSFRGLVHNEQFF. CDR3 in DNA: TGTGCCAGCAGTTTCCGGGGACTAGTCCACAATGAGCAGTTCTTC.

The chain uses TRBV28 and TRBJ2-6, with TRBD1 as a possible D gene (5 bases). Germline values: CDR1 MDHEN, CDR2 SYDVKM. Trimming stripped 6 bases from V and 0 bases from J, with 9 bases between. This CDR3 spans 15 amino acids. The CDR3: CASRGAGSGANVLTF. CDR3 DNA sequence: TGTGCCAGCAGAGGGGCCGGCTCTGGGGCCAACGTCCTGACTTTC.

This clonotype showed up just once. This rearrangement joins TRBV12-3 or TRBV12-4 to TRBJ1-1; 11 bases line up with TRBD1. V dropped 7 bases and J dropped 0; count of bases not matched to a gene: 10. The CDR3 covers 17 residues. DNA of the CDR3: TGTGCCAGCACCTCCTCGGGACAGGGGGTACTGAACACTGAAGCTTTCTTT. Its translation: CASTSSGQGVLNTEAFF.

CDR3 nucleotides: TGCAGTGCTAGAGATCGCCGGGGGACCTACGAGCAGTACTTC. This codes for CSARDRRGTYEQYF. The J gene is TRBJ2-7, the V gene TRBV20-1; a possible D gene is TRBD2 (6 bases). V shed 0 bases and J shed 2 bases, with 11 bases lying between them. CDR1 is DFQATT and CDR2 is SNEGSKA in the germline V gene (reference sequence). The CDR3 runs to 14 residues.

This clonotype was seen only a few times. The chain is built from TRBV4-1 and TRBJ2-7, with D possibly TRBD1 on 5 matching bases. V dropped 0 bases and J dropped 3 bases, with 15 bases sitting between them. The CDR3 is 16 residues long. Per germline, CDR1 MGHRA and CDR2 YSYEKL. CDR3 amino acids: CASSQDPGRAVYEQYF. CDR3 nucleotides: TGCGCCAGCAGCCAAGATCCCGGCAGGGCGGTCTACGAGCAGTACTTC.

The chain recombines TRBV5-1 with TRBJ2-3; D is perhaps TRBD2 (5 bases). Germline V gene sequence: CDR1 SGHRS, CDR2 YFSETQ. V lost 0 bases and J lost 3, with 11 bases in between. This CDR3 region has 15 residues. In DNA form, the CDR3 reads TGCGCCAGCAGCTTGGTCCCACTAGAGACAGATACGCAGTATTTT. Amino acid sequence: CASSLVPLETDTQYF.

This clonotype was detected only once. The chain joins TRBV19 to TRBJ2-1, with 8 bases fitting TRBD2. V was pared by 3 bases and J by 1 base, with 5 bases of the junction left unmatched. This CDR3 has 16 amino acids. The germline gives CDR1 LNHDA, CDR2 SQIVND (reference sequence). For the CDR3, the DNA is TGTGCCAGTAGTATTGGGGGGACTAGATCCTACAATGAGCAGTTCTTC. Protein: CASSIGGTRSYNEQFF.

The chain uses TRBV12-3 or TRBV12-4 and TRBJ2-3; D may be TRBD1 (6 bases). This CDR3 is 14 amino acids long. V lost 9 bases to trimming and J lost 7 bases, with 20 bases between them. In DNA, the CDR3 is TGTGCCAGTGGGGGCGGGCCAGCCAGGAATACGCAGTATTTT. The encoded protein is CASGGGPARNTQYF.

This clonotype appeared a few times. V and J are TRBV5-1 and TRBJ2-7; D gene ambiguous. CDR1 and CDR2 (germline): SGHRS, YFSETQ. V lost 1 base and J 4 bases, leaving 9 bases between the germline ends. The length of the CDR3 is 13 residues. The CDR3 reads CASSLRVRYEQYF. CDR3 nucleotide sequence: TGCGCCAGCAGCTTGAGGGTTCGGTACGAGCAGTACTTC.

The chain has TRBV6-5 and TRBJ1-2, with a tentative D call TRBD1 (5 bases). V shed 2 bases and J shed 2 bases, with 9 bases lying between them. The germline V gene encodes CDR1 MNHEY and CDR2 SVGAGI. The CDR3 has 14 residues. CDR3 loop: CASSYDSKNYGYTF. The DNA for the CDR3 is TGTGCCAGCAGTTACGACAGCAAGAACTATGGCTACACCTTC.

The gene calls are TRBV7-2 and TRBJ2-5; TRBD2 matches 12 bases. CDR1 is SGHTA and CDR2 is FQGNSA in the germline V gene. The CDR3 length is 18 residues. V was clipped by 5 bases and J by 3 bases; unmatched bases: 13. CDR3 DNA: TGTGCCAGCAGCCCCCCGGCAGCGAGACTAGCGGGGGAAGAGACCCAGTACTTC. Amino acids: CASSPPAARLAGEETQYF. Variable domain in full (rest from reference TRBV7-2 and TRBJ2-5): GAGVSQSPSNKVTEKGKDVELRCDPISGHTALYWYRQSLGQGLEFLIYFQGNSAPDKSGLPSDRFSAERTGGSVSTLTIQRTQQEDSAVYLCASSPPAARLAGEETQYFGPGTRLLVL.